The sequence of this T cell receptor (beta chain) was determined in a study of shared clonotypes between healthy human individuals. Study-level results: Naive CD4 clonotype sharing across several donors was roughly 5%. Tissue TCR repertoires likely differ from these blood-only repertoires.

Naive CD4+ cells were CD45RA-selected; the remaining cells were memory. Deletions cut 10 bases from V and 15 bases from J, with 19 bases between. Germline CDR1 MDHEN, CDR2 SYDVKM. The CDR3 contains 11 residues. Sequenced by immunoSEQ multiplex PCR; TCRdb stores in-frame clones only, minus some. The data hold approximately 940,000 clones, with around 80% observed a single time. A word on this clone: Antigen: not known.

The sequencing sample was made of memory CD4+ T cells sorted from blood. Subset denoted: CD45RA-negative fraction. The chain combines TRBV28 with TRBJ1-5; D remains unclear. This clonotype was sampled from a man aged 18 to 30 in good health. The CDR3 nucleotides read TGTGCCACCTCTATTGGCCTTCGGGGGCATTTT. This translates into CATSIGLRGHF.